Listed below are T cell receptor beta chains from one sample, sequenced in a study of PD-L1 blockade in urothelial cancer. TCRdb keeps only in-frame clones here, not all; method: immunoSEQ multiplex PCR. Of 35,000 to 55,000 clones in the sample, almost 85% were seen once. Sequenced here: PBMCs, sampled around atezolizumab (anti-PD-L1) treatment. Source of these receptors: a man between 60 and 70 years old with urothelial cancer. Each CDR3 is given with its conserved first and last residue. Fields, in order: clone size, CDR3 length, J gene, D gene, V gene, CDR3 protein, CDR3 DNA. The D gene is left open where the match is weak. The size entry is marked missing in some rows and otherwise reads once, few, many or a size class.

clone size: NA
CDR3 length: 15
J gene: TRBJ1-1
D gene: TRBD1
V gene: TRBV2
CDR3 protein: CASSHRGLVNTEAFF
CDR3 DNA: TGTGCCAGCAGTCACAGGGGGCTGGTGAACACTGAAGCTTTCTTT

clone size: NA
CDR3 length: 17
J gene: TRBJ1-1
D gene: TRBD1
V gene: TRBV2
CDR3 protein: CASSVLLGQGLNTEAFF
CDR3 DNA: TGTGCCAGCAGTGTGTTATTGGGACAGGGATTGAACACTGAAGCTTTCTTT

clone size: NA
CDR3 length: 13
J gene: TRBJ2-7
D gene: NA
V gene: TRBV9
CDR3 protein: CASSLRTGYEQYF
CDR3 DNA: TGTGCCAGCAGCTTGAGGACTGGTTACGAGCAGTACTTC

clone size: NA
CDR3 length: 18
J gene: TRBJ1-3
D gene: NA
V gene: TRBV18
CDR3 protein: CASSPTRAGENAGNTIYF
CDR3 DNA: TGTGCCAGCTCACCAACTCGGGCGGGGGAGAACGCTGGAAACACCATATATTTT

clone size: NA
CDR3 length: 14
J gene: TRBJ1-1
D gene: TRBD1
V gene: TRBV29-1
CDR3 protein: CSTPGGGGNTEAFF
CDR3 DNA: TGCAGCACCCCAGGGGGCGGGGGAAATACTGAAGCTTTCTTT

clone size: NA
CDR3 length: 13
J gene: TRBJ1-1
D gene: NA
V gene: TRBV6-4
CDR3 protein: CASSDIEGTEAFF
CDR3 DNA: TGTGCCAGCAGTGACATCGAGGGCACTGAAGCTTTCTTT

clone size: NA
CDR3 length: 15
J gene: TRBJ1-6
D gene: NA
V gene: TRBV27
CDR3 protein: CASSSPGEGNSPLHF
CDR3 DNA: TGTGCCAGCAGTTCCCCGGGGGAAGGTAATTCACCCCTCCACTTT

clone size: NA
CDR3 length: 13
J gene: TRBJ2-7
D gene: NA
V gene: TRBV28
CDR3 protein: CASSVPTGSQQYF
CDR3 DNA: TGTGCCAGCAGTGTTCCCACAGGGAGTCAGCAGTACTTC

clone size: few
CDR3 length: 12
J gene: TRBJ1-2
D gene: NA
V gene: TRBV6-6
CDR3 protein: CAEGIEPYGYTF
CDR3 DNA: TGTGCCGAGGGTATAGAGCCTTATGGCTACACCTTC

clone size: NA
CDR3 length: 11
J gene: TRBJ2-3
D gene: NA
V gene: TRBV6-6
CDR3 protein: CASSRGDTQYF
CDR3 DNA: TGTGCCAGCAGTCGAGGGGATACGCAGTATTTT

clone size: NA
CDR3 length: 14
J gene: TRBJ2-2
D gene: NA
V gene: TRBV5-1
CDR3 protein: CASSLQTNTGELFF
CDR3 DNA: TGCGCCAGCAGCTTGCAAACGAACACCGGGGAGCTGTTTTTT

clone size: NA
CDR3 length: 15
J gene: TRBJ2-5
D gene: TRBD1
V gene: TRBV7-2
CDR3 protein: CASSFQTGGSETQYF
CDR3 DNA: TGTGCCAGCAGCTTTCAGACAGGGGGCTCGGAGACCCAGTACTTC

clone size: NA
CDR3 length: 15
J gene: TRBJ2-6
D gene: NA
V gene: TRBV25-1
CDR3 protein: CASSDTGTGANVLTF
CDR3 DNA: TGTGCCAGCAGTGATACAGGGACTGGGGCCAACGTCCTGACTTTC

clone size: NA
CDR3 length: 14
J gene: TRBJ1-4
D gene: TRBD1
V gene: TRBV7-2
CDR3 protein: CASSSEGAVEKLFF
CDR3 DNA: TGTGCCAGCAGCAGCGAGGGGGCCGTTGAAAAACTGTTTTTT

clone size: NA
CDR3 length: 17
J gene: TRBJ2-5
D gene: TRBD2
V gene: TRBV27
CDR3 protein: CASSLFATSGVAETQYF
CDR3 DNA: TGTGCCAGCAGTTTATTTGCGACGAGCGGGGTCGCCGAGACCCAGTACTTC

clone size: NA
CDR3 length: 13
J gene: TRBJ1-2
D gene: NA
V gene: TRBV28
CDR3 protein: CASSSPRRDGYTF
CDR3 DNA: TGTGCCAGCAGTTCCCCGCGTCGGGATGGCTACACCTTC

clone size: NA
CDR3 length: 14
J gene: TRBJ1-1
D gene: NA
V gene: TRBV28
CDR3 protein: CASSFSVLNTEAFF
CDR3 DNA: TGTGCCAGCAGTTTTTCTGTGTTGAACACTGAAGCTTTCTTT

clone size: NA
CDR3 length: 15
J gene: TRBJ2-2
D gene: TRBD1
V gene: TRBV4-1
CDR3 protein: CASSQGQGRTGELFF
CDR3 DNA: TGCGCCAGCAGTCAGGGACAGGGACGGACCGGGGAGCTGTTTTTT

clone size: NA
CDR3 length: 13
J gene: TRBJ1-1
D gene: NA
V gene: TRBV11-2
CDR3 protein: CATGRGMNTEAFF
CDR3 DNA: TGTGCCACGGGGCGGGGGATGAACACTGAAGCTTTCTTT

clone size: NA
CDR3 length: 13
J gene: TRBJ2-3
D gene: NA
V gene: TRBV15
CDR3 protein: CATSRGGTDTQYF
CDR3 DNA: TGTGCCACCAGCAGAGGGGGGACTGATACGCAGTATTTT

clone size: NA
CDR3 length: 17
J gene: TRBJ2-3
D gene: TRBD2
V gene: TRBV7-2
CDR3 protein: CASSPRASGGASYTQYF
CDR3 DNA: TGTGCCAGCAGCCCTCGGGCTAGCGGGGGGGCCTCATATACGCAGTATTTT

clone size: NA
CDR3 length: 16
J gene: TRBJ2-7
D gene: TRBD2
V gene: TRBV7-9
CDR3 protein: CASSLGGTAGGGTPSF
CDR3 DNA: TGTGCCAGCAGCTTAGGTGGGACCGCGGGGGGCGGTACCCCTTCCTTC

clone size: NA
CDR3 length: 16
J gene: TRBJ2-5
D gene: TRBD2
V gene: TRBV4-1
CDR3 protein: CASSQVQGGGQETQYF
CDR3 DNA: TGCGCCAGCAGCCAAGTACAGGGCGGGGGGCAAGAGACCCAGTACTTC

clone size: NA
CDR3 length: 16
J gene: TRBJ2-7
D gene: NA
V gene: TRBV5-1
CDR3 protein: CASSLGTGVLTYEQYF
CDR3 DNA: TGCGCCAGCAGCTTGGGGACCGGGGTCCTCACCTACGAGCAGTACTTC

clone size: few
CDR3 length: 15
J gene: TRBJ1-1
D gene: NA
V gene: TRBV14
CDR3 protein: CASSQRQVLNTEAFF
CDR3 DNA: TGTGCCAGCAGCCAACGACAAGTGTTGAACACTGAAGCTTTCTTT

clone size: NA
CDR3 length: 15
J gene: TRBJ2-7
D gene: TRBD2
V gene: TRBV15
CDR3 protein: CATSRDRGGDYEQYF
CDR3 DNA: TGTGCCACCAGCAGAGATCGGGGGGGGGACTACGAGCAGTACTTC

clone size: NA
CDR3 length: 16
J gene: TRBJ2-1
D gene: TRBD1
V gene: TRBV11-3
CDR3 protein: CASSSGTGFSYNEQFF
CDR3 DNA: TGTGCCAGCAGCTCCGGGACAGGGTTTTCCTACAATGAGCAGTTCTTC